The 17 T cell receptor beta chains presented below share a single source sample, sequenced in a study of blood T cell repertoires in COVID-19. The table came from immunoSEQ multiplex PCR; TCRdb's copy has only in-frame clones and leaves some out. The sample records about 150,000 clones, about 78% being singletons. Sequenced input: peripheral blood. Receptors originate from a man in his sixties who had recovered from COVID-19.

This rearrangement joins TRBV5-6 to TRBJ1-6, with TRBD1 as a possible D gene (6 bases). Trimming removed 4 bases at V and 7 bases at J, with 18 bases between. The CDR3 has 16 residues. Germline V CDR1 and CDR2: SGHDT, YYEEEE. The DNA for the CDR3 is TGTGCCAGCAGCGGGTGGGTGGCAGGGGCGAATTCACCCCTCCACTTT. Its protein is CASSGWVAGANSPLHF.

This clone was counted only a few times. The genes are TRBV7-3 and TRBJ2-1; D is uncertain. The V end was cut by 5 bases, the J end by 0 bases, with 5 bases between. Looked up from germline, CDR1 is SGHTA and CDR2 is FQGTGA. This CDR3 region has 13 residues. The CDR3 here is CASSPGSYNEQFF. CDR3 in DNA: TGTGCCAGCAGCCCAGGCTCCTACAATGAGCAGTTCTTC.

The genes are TRBV5-8 and TRBJ2-7, with D perhaps matching TRBD1 (6 bases). Germline CDR1 is SGHTS and CDR2 is YDEGEE. The CDR3 totals 16 residues. V was trimmed by 1 base and J by 1 base, leaving 15 bases between them. The CDR3 reads CASSLSQGITSYEQYF. For the CDR3, the DNA is TGTGCCAGCAGCTTGTCGCAGGGGATTACATCCTACGAGCAGTACTTC.

V and J are TRBV7-2 and TRBJ1-5; TRBD1 aligns across 9 bases. V trimming: 3 bases; J trimming: 5 bases; junction bases outside the gene matches: 8. The V gene's germline CDR1 is SGHTA and CDR2 FQGNSA. This CDR3 has 16 residues. The CDR3 sequence: CASSLRRTGAHQPQHF. CDR3 DNA: TGTGCCAGCAGCTTGAGGAGGACAGGGGCTCATCAGCCCCAGCATTTT.

The V and J genes are TRBV7-3 and TRBJ2-6; 8 bases map to TRBD1. V shed 5 bases, J shed 0 bases, and the junction held 9 bases outside the gene matches. Germline V CDR1 and CDR2: SGHTA, FQGTGA. The CDR3 is made up of 18 amino acids. The CDR3 loop is CASSPPRTGRSGANVLTF. The CDR3 DNA reads as TGTGCCAGCAGCCCACCCCGGACAGGGCGCTCTGGGGCCAACGTCCTGACTTTC. Supplemented by reference TRBV7-3 and TRBJ2-6, the full variable domain reads GAGVSQTPSNKVTEKGKYVELRCDPISGHTALYWYRQSLGQGPEFLIYFQGTGAADDSGLPNDRFFAVRPEGSVSTLKIQRTERGDSAVYLCASSPPRTGRSGANVLTFGAGSRLTVL.

The chain carries TRBV9 and TRBJ1-6, with D unresolved. The CDR3 spans 14 residues. V lost 0 bases to trimming and J lost 9 bases, with 10 bases between them. CDR1 SGDLS and CDR2 YYNGEE come from the germline V gene. CDR3 bases: TGTGCCAGCAGCGTAGGCGTCCCCGGTTCACCCCTCCACTTT. Its translation: CASSVGVPGSPLHF.

The chain recombines TRBV7-3 with TRBJ2-7; 11 bases map to TRBD2. The germline CDR1 and CDR2 sequences are SGHTA and FQGTGA. J was trimmed by 3 bases and V by 6 bases; bases with no gene match: 4. CDR3 length: 14 amino acids. The CDR3 loop reads CASSSGTSGYEQYF. The CDR3 nucleotides are TGTGCCAGCAGTAGCGGGACTAGCGGCTACGAGCAGTACTTC.

This chain links TRBV3-1 (or the pseudogene TRBV3-2) with TRBJ2-7; TRBD2 matches 9 bases. Germline V gives CDR1 LGHDT, CDR2 YNNKEL (reference sequence). The CDR3 has 16 residues. Trimming at V came to 1 base and at J to 2 bases, leaving 6 bases not matched to a gene. This CDR3 is CASSQGRAGGTYEQYF. The CDR3 region has the DNA TGTGCCAGCAGCCAAGGCCGGGCGGGGGGGACCTACGAGCAGTACTTC.

V is TRBV14 and J is TRBJ1-1, with TRBD1 identical over 8 bases. The CDR3 runs 14 residues. The V gene's germline CDR1 is SGHDN and CDR2 FVKESK. V was pared by 4 bases and J by 3 bases, with 4 bases of the junction left unmatched. The CDR3 nucleotides read TGTGCCAGCAGCCCCCGACAGGGGTACACTGAAGCTTTCTTT. Its protein product is CASSPRQGYTEAFF.

This clone came up a few times. The rearrangement uses TRBV4-1 and TRBJ1-1, with D unresolved. Between the trimmed V and J ends, which lost 3 bases and 2 bases, there was a span of 4 bases. The CDR3 consists of 12 residues. Germline lookup yields CDR1 MGHRA and CDR2 YSYEKL. The CDR3 DNA is TGCGCCAGCAGCCACCCTAACACTGAAGCTTTCTTT. Encoded protein: CASSHPNTEAFF.

This rearrangement joins TRBV6-5 to TRBJ1-5; TRBD1 matches 8 bases. This CDR3 region has 15 residues. V trimming: 6 bases; J trimming: 4 bases; junction bases outside the gene matches: 8. The V gene's germline CDR1 is MNHEY and CDR2 SVGAGI. CDR3 coding DNA: TGTGCCAGCAGCTCAGGACAGGGTATGAATCAGCCCCAGCATTTT. This translates into CASSSGQGMNQPQHF.

The rearrangement uses TRBV6-6 and TRBJ1-5, with a weak D call TRBD1 (6 bases). V gave up 7 bases and J gave up 2 bases, with 12 bases separating them. Germline CDR1 and CDR2: MNHNY and SVGAGI (reference sequence). The CDR3 runs to 14 residues. The chain's CDR3 is CASIFKGGNQPQHF. The CDR3 bases are TGTGCCAGCATTTTTAAGGGGGGCAATCAGCCCCAGCATTTT.

The rearrangement joins TRBV5-1 to TRBJ1-4; the D gene is possibly TRBD1 (6 bases). Germline V lookup: CDR1 SGHRS, CDR2 YFSETQ. V lost 0 bases, J lost 1 base, and 7 bases lay in between. The length of the CDR3 is 15 residues. The CDR3 here is CASSLDRVTNEKLFF. CDR3 nucleotide sequence: TGCGCCAGCAGCTTGGACAGGGTAACTAATGAAAAACTGTTTTTT.

The gene calls are TRBV5-4 and TRBJ2-3; TRBD1 matches 7 bases. Per the germline V gene, CDR1 is SGHNT and CDR2 is YYREEE (reference sequence). With 2 bases clipped from V and 5 bases from J, the junction kept 5 bases outside the gene matches. The CDR3 is 14 residues long. For the CDR3, the DNA is TGTGCCAGCAGCTTTGAGACAGGGAGAGATACGCAGTATTTT. Translated: CASSFETGRDTQYF.

CDR3 residues: CASSPQGTNYGYTF. The CDR3 nucleotides are TGTGCCAGCAGCCCACAGGGGACAAACTATGGCTACACCTTC. The chain links TRBV3-1 (or the pseudogene TRBV3-2) to TRBJ1-2, with 7 bases matching TRBD1. This CDR3 region has 14 residues. Germline values: CDR1 LGHDT, CDR2 YNNKEL (reference sequence). V shed 4 bases and J 2 bases; nucleotides not matched to a gene: 4.

Here the CDR3 DNA reads TGTGCCAGCAGACCTACGGGACAGGGAAATGAAAAACTGTTTTTT. It translates to CASRPTGQGNEKLFF. The gene calls are TRBV2 and TRBJ1-4; 9 bases line up with TRBD1. CDR1 is SNHLY, CDR2 FYNNEI, per germline. Germline trimming cut 6 bases from V and 5 bases from J; bases unmatched to any gene: 7. The length of the CDR3 is 15 residues.

The genes are TRBV5-5 and TRBJ2-1; 11 positions agree with TRBD1. Looked up from germline, CDR1 is SGHKS and CDR2 is YYEKEE (reference sequence). The CDR3 contains 14 residues. Losses at the gene ends were 3 bases for V and 7 bases for J; bases not matched to a gene: 3. The CDR3 coding sequence is TGTGCCAGCAGCTCCGGACAGGGGGCGAATGAGCAGTTCTTC. Protein: CASSSGQGANEQFF.